This section outlines one T cell receptor (beta chain) sequence together with its context. Its antigen is not known. Trimming took 0 bases from V and 4 from J, leaving 12 bases between them. Germline V gene data show CDR1 as LGHNA and CDR2 as YSLEER. The CDR3 contains 15 residues. The data are from a study of cytomegalovirus exposure and HLA in healthy donors. Whole-study context: Most genotyped donors, around 78% of 300 to 400, had Caucasian-associated genetic ancestry.

Study results and caveats: On later analysis, the bulk of CMV-associated TCR beta chains appeared to be HLA-restricted. In a later analysis, V- and J-gene trimming of beta chains associated with a DCLRE1C missense variant, replicated independently. The analysis excluded some indistinguishable V segments, including TRBV6-2 and TRBV6-3.

The PCR contained 60 Vbeta and 13 Jbeta primers. Libraries were prepared by immunoSEQ multiplex PCR; TCRdb keeps only in-frame clonotypes and omits some of them. The data contain 60,000 to 70,000 clones, over 75% of them singletons. The source material was PBMCs. The receptor comes from a male donor in good health and CMV-seropositive. The J gene is TRBJ1-1, the V gene TRBV4-3; D might be TRBD1 (6 bases). The CDR3 here is CASSQDRGWVTEAFF. The CDR3 bases are TGCGCCAGCAGCCAAGACAGGGGCTGGGTCACTGAAGCTTTCTTT.